The 22 T cell receptor beta chains given below trace back to one sample, sequenced in a study of shared clonotypes between healthy human individuals. Terminally differentiated effector memory CD45RA+ cells were left out of the naive CD8 fraction, which was CD45RO-negative and positively selected for CCR7. Assay: immunoSEQ multiplex PCR; the TCRdb copy retains only in-frame clones and omits some. The table records 2 million to 2.5 million clones, just over 90% of them present only once. Specimen: naive CD8+ T cells from PBMCs. The receptors originated from a young man in good health. Some clones in this sample may be carry-over from other donors' samples.

This chain links TRBV6-1 with TRBJ1-1; 7 nucleotides match TRBD1. The trim removed 6 bases at V and 4 bases at J, leaving 8 bases unmatched. The CDR3 covers 14 residues. From germline, CDR1 is MNHNS and CDR2 SASEGT. CDR3 residues: CASSSFGTATEAFF. CDR3 sequence (DNA): TGTGCCAGCAGCTCTTTCGGGACAGCCACTGAAGCTTTCTTT.

J is TRBJ1-5 and V is TRBV28; 7 bases line up with TRBD1. V lost 6 bases, J lost 6 bases, and 11 bases stayed unmatched. The germline V gene encodes CDR1 MDHEN and CDR2 SYDVKM. The CDR3 is 15 amino acids. The CDR3 spells CASSLQTGRFQPQHF. The DNA for the CDR3 is TGTGCCAGCAGCCTTCAGACAGGGCGTTTTCAGCCCCAGCATTTT. Full variable domain (remainder filled in from reference TRBV28 and TRBJ1-5): DVKVTQSSRYLVKRTGEKVFLECVQDMDHENMFWYRQDPGLGLRLIYFSYDVKMKEKGDIPEGYSVSREKKERFSLILESASTNQTSMYLCASSLQTGRFQPQHFGDGTRLSIL.

Points on this clone: Other nucleotide sequences from this sample produce the same CDR3. The chain links TRBV7-9 to TRBJ1-2; 8 bases line up with TRBD1. The CDR3 is made up of 15 amino acids. CDR1 and CDR2 (germline): SEHNR, FQNEAQ (reference sequence). Trimming at V came to 5 bases and at J to 0 bases, leaving 5 bases not matched to a gene. The CDR3 sequence: CASSAGTGANYGYTF. CDR3 in DNA: TGTGCCAGCAGCGCCGGGACAGGAGCTAACTATGGCTACACCTTC. Looking up the rest from reference TRBV7-9 and TRBJ1-2 gives the full variable domain: DTGVSQNPRHKITKRGQNVTFRCDPISEHNRLYWYRQTLGQGPEFLTYFQNEAQLEKSRLLSDRFSAERPKGSFSTLEIQRTEQGDSAMYLCASSAGTGANYGYTFGSGTRLTVV.

The chain uses TRBV6-6 and TRBJ1-2; D unclear. The germline V gene has CDR1 MNHNY and CDR2 SVGAGI (reference sequence). Trimming stripped 7 bases from V and 3 bases from J, with 15 bases between. The CDR3 is 14 amino acids. CDR3 protein: CASIPGELDYGYTF. As DNA, the CDR3 is TGTGCCAGCATCCCCGGGGAATTGGACTATGGCTACACCTTC.

This clone is a singleton in its sample. The chain carries TRBV10-3 and TRBJ1-3; 9 nucleotides match TRBD1. The V segment lost 3 bases and the J segment 2 bases; nucleotides outside the gene matches: 5. This CDR3 is 16 amino acids long. Germline V gives CDR1 ENHRY, CDR2 SYGVKD. CDR3 DNA: TGTGCCATCAGTGATTGGGACAGGGAGCCTGGAAACACCATATATTTT. The encoded protein is CAISDWDREPGNTIYF.

The genes are TRBV29-1 and TRBJ2-3, with TRBD1 matching over 7 bases. V trimming: 2 bases; J trimming: 9 bases; junction bases outside the gene matches: 5. Germline CDR1 is SQVTM and CDR2 is ANQGSEA. This CDR3 spans 12 amino acids. In DNA form, the CDR3 reads TGCAGCGTTGAAAGGACAGGAAAAACGCAGTATTTT. It translates to CSVERTGKTQYF.

V and J are TRBV19 and TRBJ1-1; the match to TRBD1 covers 8 bases. Germline V gene data show CDR1 as LNHDA and CDR2 as SQIVND (reference sequence). Trimming took 7 bases from V and 5 from J; bases not matched to a gene: 9. The CDR3 is 14 amino acids. Here the CDR3 reads CASNDRGGGTEAFF. CDR3 bases: TGTGCCAGTAATGACAGGGGAGGAGGAACTGAAGCTTTCTTT.

In regard to this clone: Additional DNA sequences in this sample encode the identical CDR3. This chain links TRBV27 with TRBJ2-1; 10 bases are a match to TRBD2. This CDR3 spans 15 amino acids. The germline CDR1 and CDR2 sequences are MNHEY and SMNVEV (reference sequence). V dropped 5 bases and J dropped 1; count of bases not matched to a gene: 2. CDR3 DNA: TGTGCCAGCAGTATAGCGGGAGGTTCCTACAATGAGCAGTTCTTC. Translating gives CASSIAGGSYNEQFF.

This chain links TRBV28 with TRBJ2-7, with 7 positions matching TRBD1. Germline trimming cut 2 bases from V and 7 bases from J; bases unmatched to any gene: 14. Looked up from germline, CDR1 is MDHEN and CDR2 is SYDVKM. The CDR3 totals 16 residues. The CDR3 DNA reads TGTGCCAGCAGTTTAAGGCCCACAGGGGCCGGAGGTGAGCAGTACTTC. This sequence encodes CASSLRPTGAGGEQYF.

This chain connects TRBV27 to TRBJ2-7; D is possibly TRBD1 or TRBD2 (5 bases each). CDR3 length: 17 amino acids. Germline-derived CDR1 and CDR2 are MNHEY and SMNVEV (reference sequence). Trimming removed 6 bases at V and 2 bases at J, with 23 bases between. The CDR3 region is CASRQARGRGSAYEQYF. The DNA of the CDR3 is TGTGCCAGCAGGCAGGCAAGGGGACGGGGTAGCGCCTACGAGCAGTACTTC.

V is TRBV7-9 and J is TRBJ2-1; possibly TRBD1 for D (5 bases). CDR3 length: 17 residues. Germline V gives CDR1 SEHNR, CDR2 FQNEAQ (reference sequence). Deletions cut 5 bases from V and 4 bases from J, with 21 bases between. CDR3 in amino acids: CASSGSNHRTDYNEQFF. CDR3 coding DNA: TGTGCCAGCAGCGGATCTAATCACAGGACGGATTACAATGAGCAGTTCTTC.

The chain recombines TRBV7-8 with TRBJ2-7, with a weak D call TRBD2 (6 bases). Trimming removed 6 bases from V and 3 bases from J, with 12 bases in between. This CDR3 has 13 amino acids. Looked up from germline, CDR1 is SGHVS and CDR2 is FQNEAQ. The CDR3 nucleotides read TGTGCCAGCAGTGTAGCGCGGGGCTACGAGCAGTACTTC. Translating gives CASSVARGYEQYF.

The J gene is TRBJ1-1, the V gene TRBV11-1; 8 bases map to TRBD1. Germline CDR1 SGHAT, CDR2 FQDESV (reference sequence). With V trimmed by 5 bases and J by 0 bases, 14 bases remained unmatched. The CDR3 is made up of 18 amino acids. As DNA, the CDR3 is TGTGCCAGCAGCGCTAGGCGGGCAGGGGGCTATATGAACACTGAAGCTTTCTTT. This codes for CASSARRAGGYMNTEAFF. Variable domain in full (rest from reference TRBV11-1 and TRBJ1-1): EAEVAQSPRYKITEKSQAVAFWCDPISGHATLYWYRQILGQGPELLVQFQDESVVDDSQLPKDRFSAERLKGVDSTLKIQPAELGDSAMYLCASSARRAGGYMNTEAFFGQGTRLTVV.

This chain connects TRBV6-6 to TRBJ2-7, with D possibly matching TRBD1 (5 bases). The ends were cut back, 3 bases at V and 2 bases at J, with 8 bases in the middle. The CDR3 is 13 amino acids. Germline V gene lookup returns CDR1 MNHNY and CDR2 SVGAGI (reference sequence). The CDR3, as DNA: TGTGCCAGCAGTTATACAGGCGCCTACGAGCAGTACTTC. It yields the protein CASSYTGAYEQYF.

The rearrangement links TRBV19 to TRBJ1-4, with TRBD1 as a possible D gene (5 bases). The CDR3 is made up of 13 amino acids. Germline V CDR1 and CDR2: LNHDA, SQIVND (reference sequence). With 5 bases removed from V and 8 bases from J, the gap between germline ends came to 12 bases. CDR3 DNA: TGTGCCAGTAGTGGACGACAGTTCGAAAAACTGTTTTTT. Translating gives CASSGRQFEKLFF.

This chain uses TRBV6-5 with TRBJ1-2; D remains unclear. Per the germline V gene, CDR1 is MNHEY and CDR2 is SVGAGI. With 2 bases removed from V and 4 bases from J, the gap between germline ends came to 8 bases. The CDR3 is 13 residues long. In nucleotides, the CDR3 is TGTGCCAGCAGTTACGAGGGAGGCTATGGCTACACCTTC. This gives the protein CASSYEGGYGYTF.

The chain links TRBV28 to TRBJ2-1; D uncertain. The germline CDR1 and CDR2 sequences are MDHEN and SYDVKM. CDR3 length equals 15 residues. The ends were cut back, 6 bases at V and 5 bases at J, with 17 bases in the middle. This chain's CDR3 is CASSRPAGHDNEQFF. In DNA, the CDR3 is TGTGCCAGCAGCCGCCCGGCAGGCCACGACAATGAGCAGTTCTTC.

The rearrangement uses TRBV6-5 and TRBJ2-7; 9 nucleotides match TRBD2. The junction had 8 bases not matched to a gene; V was cut back by 3 bases and J by 5 bases. Germline V gene data show CDR1 as MNHEY and CDR2 as SVGAGI. The CDR3 is 15 amino acids. The CDR3: CASSYVSGSTDEQYF. CDR3 bases: TGTGCCAGCAGTTATGTTAGCGGGAGTACCGACGAGCAGTACTTC.

This clone was found a few times. The chain recombines TRBV27 with TRBJ1-1; unclear D gene. V lost 5 bases and J 1 base, leaving 14 bases between the germline ends. Germline V CDR1 and CDR2: MNHEY, SMNVEV (reference sequence). The CDR3 length is 15 residues. CDR3 coding DNA: TGTGCCAGCAGTCATTTATGGGCTAAGAACACTGAAGCTTTCTTT. It specifies CASSHLWAKNTEAFF.

The chain employs TRBV28 and TRBJ1-1, with D possibly matching TRBD1 (6 bases). V was cut by 6 bases and J by 5 bases, with 13 bases left in between. The CDR3 runs to 13 residues. Germline-derived CDR1 and CDR2 are MDHEN and SYDVKM. The CDR3 spells CASRGRGGTEAFF. The CDR3, as DNA: TGTGCCAGCAGGGGAAGGGGGGGGACTGAAGCTTTCTTT.

With respect to this clone: A single base separates this from a much larger clone, so it may be a read error. Different DNA sequences within this sample yield the same CDR3. The chain combines TRBV27 with TRBJ2-7; D ambiguous. CDR3 length: 13 amino acids. CDR1 is MNHEY, CDR2 SMNVEV, per germline (reference sequence). V lost 3 bases to trimming and J lost 2 bases, with 8 bases between them. The chain's CDR3 is CASSFGETYEQYF. The CDR3 DNA reads TGTGCCAGCAGTTTCGGAGAGACCTACGAGCAGTACTTC.

Note on this clone: The sample carries other DNA sequences with the same CDR3. The rearrangement uses TRBV27 and TRBJ2-5; D may be TRBD2 (5 bases). The germline gives CDR1 MNHEY, CDR2 SMNVEV (reference sequence). V shed 2 bases and J shed 5 bases, with 12 bases lying between them. This CDR3 has 14 amino acids. The CDR3: CASSLARGGETQYF. In DNA form, the CDR3 reads TGTGCCAGCAGTTTAGCACGGGGTGGGGAGACCCAGTACTTC.